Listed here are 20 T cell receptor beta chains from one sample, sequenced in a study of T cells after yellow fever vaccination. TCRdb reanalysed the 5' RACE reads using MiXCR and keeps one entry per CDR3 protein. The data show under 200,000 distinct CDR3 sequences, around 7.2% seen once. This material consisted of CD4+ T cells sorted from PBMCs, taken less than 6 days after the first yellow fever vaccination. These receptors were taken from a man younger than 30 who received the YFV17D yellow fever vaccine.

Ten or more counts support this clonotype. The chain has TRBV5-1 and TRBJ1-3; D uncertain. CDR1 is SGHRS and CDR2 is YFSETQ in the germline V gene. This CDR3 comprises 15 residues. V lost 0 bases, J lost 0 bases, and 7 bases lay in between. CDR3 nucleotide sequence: TGCGCCAGCAGCTTGGCGGGTAACTCTGGAAACACCATATATTTT. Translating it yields CASSLAGNSGNTIYF.

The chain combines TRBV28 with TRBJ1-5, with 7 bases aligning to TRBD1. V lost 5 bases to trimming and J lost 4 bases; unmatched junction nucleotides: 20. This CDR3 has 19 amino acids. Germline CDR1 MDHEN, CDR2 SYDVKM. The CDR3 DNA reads TGTGCCAGCAGTCTCGAAGGTCGTTGGGGACAGCCACTAAATCAGCCCCAGCATTTT. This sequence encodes CASSLEGRWGQPLNQPQHF.

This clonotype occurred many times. The CDR3 is CASSEWAGGSETQYF. As DNA, the CDR3 is TGTGCCAGCAGTGAATGGGCCGGGGGGAGTGAGACCCAGTACTTC. The V call is TRBV25-1, the J call TRBJ2-5, with 7 bases aligning to TRBD2. This CDR3 spans 15 amino acids. The germline CDR1 and CDR2 sequences are MGHDK and SYGVNS. The ends lost 1 base at V and 5 bases at J; junction bases unmatched: 7.

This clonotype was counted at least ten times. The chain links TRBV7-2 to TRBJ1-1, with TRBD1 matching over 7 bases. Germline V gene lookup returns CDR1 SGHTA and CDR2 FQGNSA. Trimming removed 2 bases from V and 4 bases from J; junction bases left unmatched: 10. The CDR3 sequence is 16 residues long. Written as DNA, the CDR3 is TGTGCCAGCAGCTTAAGAGGTCCGACAGGGAGCACTGAAGCTTTCTTT. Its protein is CASSLRGPTGSTEAFF.

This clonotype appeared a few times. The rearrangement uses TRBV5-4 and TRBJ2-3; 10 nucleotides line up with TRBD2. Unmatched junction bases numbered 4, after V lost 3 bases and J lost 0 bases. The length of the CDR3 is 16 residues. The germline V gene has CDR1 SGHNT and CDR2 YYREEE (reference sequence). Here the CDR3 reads CASSYISGGSTDTQYF. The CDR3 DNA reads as TGTGCCAGCAGCTACATTAGCGGGGGGAGCACAGATACGCAGTATTTT. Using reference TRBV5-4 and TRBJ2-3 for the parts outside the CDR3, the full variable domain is ETGVTQSPTHLIKTRGQQVTLRCSSQSGHNTVSWYQQALGQGPQFIFQYYREEENGRGNFPPRFSGLQFPNYSSELNVNALELDDSALYLCASSYISGGSTDTQYFGPGTRLTVL.

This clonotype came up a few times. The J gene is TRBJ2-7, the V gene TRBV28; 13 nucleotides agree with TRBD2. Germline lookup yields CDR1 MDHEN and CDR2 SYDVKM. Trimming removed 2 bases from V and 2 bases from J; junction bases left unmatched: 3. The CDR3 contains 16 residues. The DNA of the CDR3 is TGTGCCAGCAGTTTAACTGGGACTAGCGGGACCTACGAGCAGTACGTC. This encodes CASSLTGTSGTYEQYV.

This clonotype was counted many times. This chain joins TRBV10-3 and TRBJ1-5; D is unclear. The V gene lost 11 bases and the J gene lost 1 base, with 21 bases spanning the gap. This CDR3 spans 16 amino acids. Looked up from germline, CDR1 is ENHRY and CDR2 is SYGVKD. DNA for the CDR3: TGTGCCGACGGAGAGGACGGGGTAGCGAGCAATCAGCCCCAGCATTTT. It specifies CADGEDGVASNQPQHF.

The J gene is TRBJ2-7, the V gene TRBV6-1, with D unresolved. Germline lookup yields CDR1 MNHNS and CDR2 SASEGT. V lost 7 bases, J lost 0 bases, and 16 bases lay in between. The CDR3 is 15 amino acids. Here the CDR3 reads CASTPKRLNSYEQYF. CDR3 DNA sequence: TGTGCCAGCACCCCAAAGCGACTGAACTCCTACGAGCAGTACTTC.

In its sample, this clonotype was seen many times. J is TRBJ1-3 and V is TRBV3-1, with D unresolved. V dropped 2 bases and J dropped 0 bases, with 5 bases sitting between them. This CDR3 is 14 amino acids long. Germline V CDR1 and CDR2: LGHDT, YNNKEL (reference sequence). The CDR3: CASSQRRSGNTIYF. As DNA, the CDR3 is TGTGCCAGCAGCCAACGTCGCTCTGGAAACACCATATATTTT.

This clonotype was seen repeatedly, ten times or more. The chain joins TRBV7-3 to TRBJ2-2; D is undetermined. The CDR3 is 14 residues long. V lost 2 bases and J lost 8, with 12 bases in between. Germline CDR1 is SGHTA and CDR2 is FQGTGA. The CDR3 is CASSLLNSAGELFF. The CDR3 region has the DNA TGTGCCAGCAGCTTATTAAACTCGGCGGGGGAGCTGTTTTTT.

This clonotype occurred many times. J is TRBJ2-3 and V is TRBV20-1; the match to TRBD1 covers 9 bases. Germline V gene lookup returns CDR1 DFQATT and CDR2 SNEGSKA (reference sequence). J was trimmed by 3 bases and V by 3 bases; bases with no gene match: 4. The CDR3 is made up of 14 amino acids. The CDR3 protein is CSASGQGFTDTQYF. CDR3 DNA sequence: TGCAGTGCTAGCGGACAGGGGTTTACAGATACGCAGTATTTT.

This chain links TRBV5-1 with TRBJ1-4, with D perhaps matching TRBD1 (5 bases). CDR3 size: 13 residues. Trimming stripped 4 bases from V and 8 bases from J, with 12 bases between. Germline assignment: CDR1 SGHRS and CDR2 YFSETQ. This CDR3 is CASSPREREKLFF. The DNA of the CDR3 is TGCGCCAGCAGCCCCAGGGAACGGGAAAAACTGTTTTTT.

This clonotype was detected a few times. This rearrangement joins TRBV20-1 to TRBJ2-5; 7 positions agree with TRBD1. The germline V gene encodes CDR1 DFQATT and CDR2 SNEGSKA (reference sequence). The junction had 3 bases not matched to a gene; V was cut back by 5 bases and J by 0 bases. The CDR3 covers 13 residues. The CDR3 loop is CSAGDRNQETQYF. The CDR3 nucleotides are TGCAGTGCTGGGGACAGAAACCAAGAGACCCAGTACTTC.

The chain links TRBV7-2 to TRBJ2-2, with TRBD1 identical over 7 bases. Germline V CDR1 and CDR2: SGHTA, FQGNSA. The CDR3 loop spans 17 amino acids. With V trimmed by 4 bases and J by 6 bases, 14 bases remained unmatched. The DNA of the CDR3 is TGTGCCAGCAGCTACGCAGGGGGTGGCAGTATTCCCGGGGAGCTGTTTTTT. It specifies CASSYAGGGSIPGELFF.

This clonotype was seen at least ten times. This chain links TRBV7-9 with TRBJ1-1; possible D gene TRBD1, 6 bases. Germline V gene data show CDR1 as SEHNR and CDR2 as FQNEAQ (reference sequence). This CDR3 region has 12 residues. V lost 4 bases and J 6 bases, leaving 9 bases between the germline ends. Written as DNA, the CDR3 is TGTGCCAGCAGCTCAGGGGTATCTGAAGCTTTCTTT. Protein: CASSSGVSEAFF.

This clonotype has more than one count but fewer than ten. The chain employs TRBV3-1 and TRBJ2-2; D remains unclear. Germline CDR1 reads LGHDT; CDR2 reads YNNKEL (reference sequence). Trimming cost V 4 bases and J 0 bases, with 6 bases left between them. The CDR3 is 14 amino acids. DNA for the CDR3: TGTGCCAGCAGCCGGATGCCGAACACCGGGGAGCTGTTTTTT. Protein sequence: CASSRMPNTGELFF.

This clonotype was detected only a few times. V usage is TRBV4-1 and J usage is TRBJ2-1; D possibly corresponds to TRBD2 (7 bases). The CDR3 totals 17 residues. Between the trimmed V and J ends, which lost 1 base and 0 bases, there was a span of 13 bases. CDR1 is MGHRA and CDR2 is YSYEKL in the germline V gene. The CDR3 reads CASSQGGGRNSYNEQFF. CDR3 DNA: TGCGCCAGCAGCCAAGGGGGGGGCAGGAACTCCTACAATGAGCAGTTCTTC.

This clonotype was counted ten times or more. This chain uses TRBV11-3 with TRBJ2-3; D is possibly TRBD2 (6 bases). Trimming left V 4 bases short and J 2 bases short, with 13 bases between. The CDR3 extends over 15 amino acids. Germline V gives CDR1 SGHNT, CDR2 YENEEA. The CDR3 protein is CASSSSGGATDTQYF. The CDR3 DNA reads TGTGCCAGCAGCTCGAGCGGAGGGGCCACAGATACGCAGTATTTT. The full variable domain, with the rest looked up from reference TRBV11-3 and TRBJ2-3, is EAGVVQSPRYKIIEKKQPVAFWCNPISGHNTLYWYLQNLGQGPELLIRYENEEAVDDSQLPKDRFSAERLKGVDSTLKIQPAELGDSAVYLCASSSSGGATDTQYFGPGTRLTVL.

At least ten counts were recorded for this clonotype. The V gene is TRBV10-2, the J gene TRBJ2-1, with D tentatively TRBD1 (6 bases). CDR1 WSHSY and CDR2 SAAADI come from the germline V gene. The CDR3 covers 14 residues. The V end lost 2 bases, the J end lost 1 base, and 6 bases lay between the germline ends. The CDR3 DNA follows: TGCGCCAGCAGTGAGGGACAGTCCTACAATGAGCAGTTCTTC. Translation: CASSEGQSYNEQFF.

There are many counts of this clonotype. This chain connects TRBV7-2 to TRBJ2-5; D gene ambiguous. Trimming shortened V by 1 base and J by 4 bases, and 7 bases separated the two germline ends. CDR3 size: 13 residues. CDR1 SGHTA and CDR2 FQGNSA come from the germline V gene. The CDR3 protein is CASSLERRETQYF. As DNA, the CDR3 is TGTGCCAGCAGCTTAGAGCGCAGAGAGACCCAGTACTTC. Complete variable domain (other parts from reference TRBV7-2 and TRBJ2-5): GAGVSQSPSNKVTEKGKDVELRCDPISGHTALYWYRQSLGQGLEFLIYFQGNSAPDKSGLPSDRFSAERTGGSVSTLTIQRTQQEDSAVYLCASSLERRETQYFGPGTRLLVL.